The 18 T cell receptor beta chains reported below all come from one sample, sequenced in a study of cytomegalovirus exposure and HLA in healthy donors. Primers: 60 Vbeta forward and 13 Jbeta reverse. TCRdb keeps only in-frame clones here, not all; method: immunoSEQ multiplex PCR. The sample contains roughly 100,000 clones, 60% to 85% of which appear only once. Input material: PBMCs. Source of these receptors: a woman in her thirties or forties in good health and CMV-seropositive.

The chain recombines TRBV18 with TRBJ1-4; 9 positions agree with TRBD1. V was pared by 6 bases and J by 8 bases, with 7 bases of the junction left unmatched. Germline V CDR1 and CDR2: KGHSH, LQKENI. The CDR3 is 14 residues long. The CDR3 DNA follows: TGTGCCAGCTCCAACCGACAGGGGGAAGAAAAACTGTTTTTT. Translation: CASSNRQGEEKLFF.

This clone has just a few counts. The genes are TRBV4-2 and TRBJ1-2; a possible D gene is TRBD1 (6 bases). The V end was cut by 0 bases, the J end by 3 bases, with 17 bases between. Per germline, CDR1 LGHNA and CDR2 YNFKEQ. The CDR3 consists of 17 residues. The CDR3 is CASSQDRSNRVHYGYTF. For the CDR3, the DNA is TGTGCCAGCAGCCAAGATAGATCGAACAGGGTGCACTATGGCTACACCTTC.

This clone was observed a single time. The rearrangement links TRBV18 to TRBJ2-5, with TRBD1 identical over 10 bases. The CDR3 totals 17 residues. Unmatched junction bases numbered 10, after V lost 1 base and J lost 5 bases. The germline V gene encodes CDR1 KGHSH and CDR2 LQKENI. The CDR3 nucleotides are TGTGCCAGCTCACCACTTGGGACAGGGGTCTCAGGGGAGACCCAGTACTTC. The encoded protein is CASSPLGTGVSGETQYF.

The chain is built from TRBV28 and TRBJ2-1; no clear D. Trimming took off 6 bases at V and 4 bases at J, with 10 bases between the two ends. Germline V gene lookup returns CDR1 MDHEN and CDR2 SYDVKM. The CDR3 is 13 amino acids. The CDR3 region is CASRAARYNEQFF. The CDR3 nucleotides are TGTGCCAGCAGGGCGGCGCGATACAATGAGCAGTTCTTC.

This sequence joins TRBV19 and TRBJ2-6; 8 bases fit TRBD1. CDR1 and CDR2 (germline): LNHDA, SQIVND (reference sequence). This CDR3 comprises 15 residues. The V and J ends lost 9 bases and 2 bases, in that order; junction bases with no gene match: 6. CDR3: CASLDRATGANVLTF. The CDR3 DNA reads TGTGCCAGCCTGGACAGGGCTACTGGGGCCAACGTCCTGACTTTC.

The rearrangement links TRBV7-9 to TRBJ1-4; D possibly corresponds to TRBD1 (6 bases). V was pared by 5 bases and J by 8 bases, with 18 bases between. The V gene's germline CDR1 is SEHNR and CDR2 FQNEAQ (reference sequence). The length of the CDR3 is 15 residues. The CDR3 loop is CASSQDRRRIEKLFF. The CDR3 region has the DNA TGTGCCAGCAGCCAAGACAGGCGCCGAATCGAAAAACTGTTTTTT. Filled out from reference TRBV7-9 and TRBJ1-4, the complete variable domain reads DTGVSQNPRHKITKRGQNVTFRCDPISEHNRLYWYRQTLGQGPEFLTYFQNEAQLEKSRLLSDRFSAERPKGSFSTLEIQRTEQGDSAMYLCASSQDRRRIEKLFFGSGTQLSVL.

This clone was seen a few times. This rearrangement joins TRBV5-1 to TRBJ2-7, with 9 bases lining up with TRBD1. CDR1 is SGHRS, CDR2 YFSETQ, per germline. This CDR3 spans 16 amino acids. The V segment lost 3 bases and the J segment 2 bases; nucleotides outside the gene matches: 9. The CDR3 region has the DNA TGCGCCAGCAGCTATGCGAGCGGGACAGGGCCCTACGAGCAGTACTTC. This sequence encodes CASSYASGTGPYEQYF.

This clone was counted only a few times. V and J are TRBV7-2 and TRBJ1-3; 8 nucleotides agree with TRBD1. With 2 bases clipped from V and 3 bases from J, the junction kept 6 bases outside the gene matches. The germline V gene encodes CDR1 SGHTA and CDR2 FQGNSA. The CDR3 is 16 amino acids. CDR3 loop: CASSLYQGAGGNTIYF. The DNA for the CDR3 is TGTGCCAGCAGCTTATATCAGGGGGCTGGTGGAAACACCATATATTTT.

The J gene is TRBJ2-7, the V gene TRBV4-1; D is undetermined. The ends were cut back, 0 bases at V and 3 bases at J, with 3 bases in the middle. CDR1 and CDR2 (germline): MGHRA, YSYEKL. The CDR3 is 12 amino acids. The CDR3 is CASSQDRYEQYF. CDR3 bases: TGCGCCAGCAGCCAAGACCGCTACGAGCAGTACTTC.

The rearrangement joins TRBV10-3 to TRBJ2-3; TRBD2 matches at 13 bases. This CDR3 spans 21 amino acids. The junction had 18 bases not matched to a gene; V was cut back by 5 bases and J by 1 base. CDR1 is ENHRY and CDR2 is SYGVKD in the germline V gene. CDR3 protein: CAISKPDRAGTSGTGTDTQYF. The CDR3 DNA reads TGTGCCATCAGTAAACCGGACAGGGCCGGGACTAGCGGGACTGGCACAGATACGCAGTATTTT.

The chain combines TRBV29-1 with TRBJ2-7; 7 bases agree with TRBD1. Germline V gene lookup returns CDR1 SQVTM and CDR2 ANQGSEA. V lost 0 bases and J lost 3; bases outside the gene matches: 20. This CDR3 has 19 amino acids. CDR3 sequence reads: CSVEEGSMRRTGTYYEQYF. The CDR3 region has the DNA TGCAGCGTTGAAGAGGGTTCCATGCGAAGGACAGGTACTTACTACGAGCAGTACTTC.

This clone appeared a few times. The chain joins TRBV27 to TRBJ1-1; no definite D call. The V end lost 5 bases, the J end lost 1 base, and 14 bases lay between the germline ends. The CDR3 sequence is 15 residues long. CDR1 MNHEY and CDR2 SMNVEV come from the germline V gene (reference sequence). The chain's CDR3 is CASSPHSSQNTEAFF. The CDR3 DNA reads as TGTGCCAGCAGTCCTCACTCCTCCCAGAACACTGAAGCTTTCTTT.

The chain couples TRBV28 to TRBJ2-1, with 10 bases identical to TRBD1. CDR3 size: 16 residues. In germline, CDR1 is MDHEN, CDR2 SYDVKM. V was clipped by 2 bases and J by 2 bases; unmatched bases: 3. The CDR3 DNA is TGTGCCAGCAGTTTACTCGGGACAGGGGCCTACAATGAGCAGTTCTTC. This sequence encodes CASSLLGTGAYNEQFF.

The chain carries TRBV9 and TRBJ2-1; D is unresolved. The CDR3 covers 14 residues. CDR1 SGDLS and CDR2 YYNGEE come from the germline V gene. V lost 3 bases and J 0 bases, leaving 7 bases between the germline ends. CDR3 nucleotide sequence: TGTGCCAGCAGCGGAGAAAGCTCCTACAATGAGCAGTTCTTC. This codes for CASSGESSYNEQFF. The whole variable domain, remainder taken from reference TRBV9 and TRBJ2-1, is DSGVTQTPKHLITATGQRVTLRCSPRSGDLSVYWYQQSLDQGLQFLIQYYNGEERAKGNILERFSAQQFPDLHSELNLSSLELGDSALYFCASSGESSYNEQFFGPGTRLTVL.

This clone was seen a single time. V usage is TRBV28 and J usage is TRBJ2-5; no firm D call. Trimming removed 1 base at V and 0 bases at J, with 9 bases between. This CDR3 region has 15 residues. Germline CDR1 and CDR2: MDHEN and SYDVKM. The CDR3 nucleotides are TGTGCCAGCAGTTTATCCCCCACAAACCAAGAGACCCAGTACTTC. Amino acids: CASSLSPTNQETQYF.

This chain uses TRBV2 with TRBJ2-1; the match to TRBD2 covers 13 bases. Germline CDR1 reads SNHLY; CDR2 reads FYNNEI. The CDR3 has 16 amino acids. V gave up 5 bases and J gave up 8 bases; unmatched junction bases: 9. CDR3 bases: TGTGCCAGCAGTTCCCCGGGACTAGCGGGATTGGATGAGCAGTTCTTC. Translation: CASSSPGLAGLDEQFF.

The table lists this clone with a few counts. The chain is built from TRBV28 and TRBJ1-1; unclear D gene. Germline CDR1 and CDR2: MDHEN and SYDVKM. Trimming left V 3 bases short and J 8 bases short, with 16 bases between. The CDR3 is made up of 14 amino acids. CDR3 amino acids: CASSFTGYGEEAFF. The CDR3 DNA follows: TGTGCCAGCAGTTTTACGGGGTACGGGGAAGAAGCTTTCTTT.

The J gene is TRBJ1-3, the V gene TRBV6-6; TRBD1 might be the D (6 bases). The V gene's germline CDR1 is MNHNY and CDR2 SVGAGI (reference sequence). Trimming took 10 bases from V and 0 from J, leaving 16 bases between them. The CDR3 covers 15 residues. The CDR3 nucleotides are TGTGCCACGAGGGGGGGAGCGTACTCTGGAAACACCATATATTTT. It encodes CATRGGAYSGNTIYF.